This TCR beta chain was recovered during a study of cytomegalovirus exposure and HLA in healthy donors. Points from the study as a whole: Donors belonging to an Asian-associated ancestry cluster reportedly showed fewer N-insertions in productive TCRs than the approximately 670-donor mean, according to what a later analysis found. Association of a missense DCLRE1C variant with TCR beta V- and J-gene trimming was reported in a later analysis.

This clone was counted once. The antigen remains unidentified. From germline, CDR1 is MNHEY and CDR2 SVGAGI. With 0 bases removed from V and 5 bases from J, the gap between germline ends came to 16 bases. This CDR3 comprises 16 residues. Primers for the PCR totalled 60 Vbeta and 13 Jbeta. The method was immunoSEQ multiplex PCR; TCRdb's version includes in-frame clones alone and lacks a portion of them. Among about 160,000 clones listed, about 77% were seen once. Unrecorded immune exposures were likely, despite nominal health at sampling. This sequence was found in a man between 18 and 35 years old in good health and CMV-seropositive. The sample consisted of PBMCs. The genes are TRBV6-5 and TRBJ2-5; D not certain. CDR3 sequence: CASSYSLVALRETQYF. Written as DNA, the CDR3 is TGTGCCAGCAGTTACTCGTTAGTAGCTCTGCGGGAGACCCAGTACTTC.